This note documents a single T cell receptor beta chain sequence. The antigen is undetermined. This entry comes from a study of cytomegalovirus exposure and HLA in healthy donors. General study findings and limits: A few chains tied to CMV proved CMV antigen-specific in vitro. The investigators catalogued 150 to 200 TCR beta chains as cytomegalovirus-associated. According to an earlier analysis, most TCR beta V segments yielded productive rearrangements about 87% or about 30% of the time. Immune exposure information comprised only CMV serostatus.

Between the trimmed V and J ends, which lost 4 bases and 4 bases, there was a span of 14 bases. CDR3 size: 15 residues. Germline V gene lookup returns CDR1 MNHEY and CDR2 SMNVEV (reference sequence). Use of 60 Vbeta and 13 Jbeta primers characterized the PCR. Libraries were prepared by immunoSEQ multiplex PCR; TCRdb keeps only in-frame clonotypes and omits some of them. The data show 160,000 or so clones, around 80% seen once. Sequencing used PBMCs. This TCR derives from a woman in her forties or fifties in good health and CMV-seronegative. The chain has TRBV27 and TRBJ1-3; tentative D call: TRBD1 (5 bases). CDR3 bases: TGTGCCAGCAGTTCCCTCCAGGGTTTCGGAAACACCATATATTTT. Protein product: CASSSLQGFGNTIYF.